This is a list of T cell receptor beta chains from one sample in a study of beta chain features in type 1 diabetes. Clones were read by immunoSEQ multiplex PCR, and TCRdb kept only the in-frame ones, dropping some. The table records fewer than 200,000 clones, approximately 13% of them present only once. Sequenced material: central memory CD4+ T cells from blood. Every receptor here comes from a woman between 18 and 29 years old in good health. Both conserved end residues are part of each CDR3. A D gene is named only where the DNA matches it firmly. The listing skips clone size in some rows; elsewhere it reads once, few, many or a size class.

cdr3_nt: TGTGCCAGCTCAGCCACTAGTACTGAGCAGTTCTTC
cdr3_aa: CASSATSTEQFF
v_call: TRBV18
j_call: TRBJ2-1
clone_size: NA
d_call: NA

cdr3_nt: TGTGCCAGCAGTATCGGGACTAGCGGGAGTGGTAGCACAGATACGCAGTATTTT
cdr3_aa: CASSIGTSGSGSTDTQYF
v_call: TRBV27
j_call: TRBJ2-3
clone_size: NA
d_call: TRBD2

cdr3_nt: TGTGCCAGCAGCGCTAGAGACAATGAGCAGTTCTTC
cdr3_aa: CASSARDNEQFF
v_call: TRBV9
j_call: TRBJ2-1
clone_size: few
d_call: NA

cdr3_nt: TGCGCCAGCAGTGAACGAGAGGGCTACACCTTC
cdr3_aa: CASSEREGYTF
v_call: TRBV10-2
j_call: TRBJ1-2
clone_size: NA
d_call: NA

cdr3_nt: TGTGCCAGCAGTGGGGGGGGGAATTCAGGTCAGCCCCAGCATTTT
cdr3_aa: CASSGGGNSGQPQHF
v_call: TRBV6-1
j_call: TRBJ1-5
clone_size: NA
d_call: NA

cdr3_nt: TGTGCCAGCAGTGCCCACACAGGAGAGGTCGAGCAGTACTTC
cdr3_aa: CASSAHTGEVEQYF
v_call: TRBV6-6
j_call: TRBJ2-7
clone_size: NA
d_call: NA

cdr3_nt: TGTGCCAGCAGTTACGAGACAGGGAGTACCATATATTTT
cdr3_aa: CASSYETGSTIYF
v_call: TRBV6-5
j_call: TRBJ1-3
clone_size: few
d_call: TRBD1

cdr3_nt: TGTGCCACCAGCAAGCAGGGACTTAGCCAAGAGACCCAGTACTTC
cdr3_aa: CATSKQGLSQETQYF
v_call: TRBV15
j_call: TRBJ2-5
clone_size: few
d_call: NA

cdr3_nt: TGTGCCAGCAGCCAAGCCCGGCAGGGTGTGTCGTTCTTC
cdr3_aa: CASSQARQGVSFF
v_call: TRBV14
j_call: TRBJ2-1
clone_size: few
d_call: NA

cdr3_nt: TGTGCCAGCAGCCCCCACAGGGGCACCGGGGAGCTGTTTTTT
cdr3_aa: CASSPHRGTGELFF
v_call: TRBV7-2
j_call: TRBJ2-2
clone_size: NA
d_call: TRBD1

cdr3_nt: TGCGCCAGCAGTGAGTCCCGGGTGGAGCCCCAGCATTTT
cdr3_aa: CASSESRVEPQHF
v_call: TRBV10-2
j_call: TRBJ1-5
clone_size: NA
d_call: NA

cdr3_nt: TGTGCCAGCGCGGGAGAGGGGACCCGCACAGATACGCAGTATTTT
cdr3_aa: CASAGEGTRTDTQYF
v_call: TRBV18
j_call: TRBJ2-3
clone_size: NA
d_call: TRBD2

cdr3_nt: TGTGCCAGCAGCCCGAGGAGCTACGAGCAGTACTTC
cdr3_aa: CASSPRSYEQYF
v_call: TRBV6-6
j_call: TRBJ2-7
clone_size: few
d_call: NA

cdr3_nt: TGTGCCAGCAGTCTAGCGGGGACGAACACCGGGGAGCTGTTTTTT
cdr3_aa: CASSLAGTNTGELFF
v_call: TRBV25-1
j_call: TRBJ2-2
clone_size: many
d_call: TRBD2

cdr3_nt: TGTGCCCTCTCTGGGGCCAACAACTATGGCTACACCTTC
cdr3_aa: CALSGANNYGYTF
v_call: TRBV6-5
j_call: TRBJ1-2
clone_size: NA
d_call: NA

cdr3_nt: TGTGCCAGCTCACTAAATAGCGGGAGGCTTAATGAGCAGTTCTTC
cdr3_aa: CASSLNSGRLNEQFF
v_call: TRBV18
j_call: TRBJ2-1
clone_size: NA
d_call: TRBD2

cdr3_nt: TGTGCCAGCAGCGTAGGACTAGCGGAGATTTCCTACGAGCAGTACTTC
cdr3_aa: CASSVGLAEISYEQYF
v_call: TRBV9
j_call: TRBJ2-7
clone_size: NA
d_call: TRBD2

cdr3_nt: TGTGCCAGTAGTAGCGGGAGAGGGGGCACAGATACGCAGTATTTT
cdr3_aa: CASSSGRGGTDTQYF
v_call: TRBV19
j_call: TRBJ2-3
clone_size: NA
d_call: TRBD2

cdr3_nt: TGTGCCAGCAGCACTAGACAGGGACGGCACAATGAGCAGTTCTTC
cdr3_aa: CASSTRQGRHNEQFF
v_call: TRBV7-8
j_call: TRBJ2-1
clone_size: few
d_call: TRBD1

cdr3_nt: TGCGCCAGCAGCCGTGATGGGACAGGGGAGACTGAAGCTTTCTTT
cdr3_aa: CASSRDGTGETEAFF
v_call: TRBV5-1
j_call: TRBJ1-1
clone_size: NA
d_call: TRBD1

cdr3_nt: TGTGCCAGCACAAAAACCAAGGGGGCTGGCTACACCTTC
cdr3_aa: CASTKTKGAGYTF
v_call: TRBV5-6
j_call: TRBJ1-2
clone_size: NA
d_call: TRBD1

cdr3_nt: TGTGCCAGCAGCTTTCCTGAACTAGTGATTTCCTACGAGCAGTACTTC
cdr3_aa: CASSFPELVISYEQYF
v_call: TRBV7-2
j_call: TRBJ2-7
clone_size: few
d_call: NA

cdr3_nt: TGCAGCGTTGTCGGCAGCGGGAGCTCCTACGAGCAGTACTTC
cdr3_aa: CSVVGSGSSYEQYF
v_call: TRBV29-1
j_call: TRBJ2-7
clone_size: NA
d_call: TRBD2

cdr3_nt: TGCGCCAGCACCGCTGGGCTAGCGGGGAACCACAATGAGCAGTTCTTC
cdr3_aa: CASTAGLAGNHNEQFF
v_call: TRBV5-1
j_call: TRBJ2-1
clone_size: NA
d_call: TRBD2

cdr3_nt: TGCAGCGATGGCAGGGGGGAGAAAAACATTCAGTACTTC
cdr3_aa: CSDGRGEKNIQYF
v_call: TRBV29-1
j_call: TRBJ2-4
clone_size: NA
d_call: NA

cdr3_nt: TGTGCCAGCAGTTACTCGCTGACTAGCTTCTCCTACGAGCAGTACTTC
cdr3_aa: CASSYSLTSFSYEQYF
v_call: TRBV11-1
j_call: TRBJ2-7
clone_size: few
d_call: TRBD2

cdr3_nt: TGTGCCAGCAGCGTAGGACTAGCGGGAGGGCGGGAGACCCAGTACTTC
cdr3_aa: CASSVGLAGGRETQYF
v_call: TRBV7-2
j_call: TRBJ2-5
clone_size: NA
d_call: TRBD2

cdr3_nt: TGTGCCAGCTCACCACGCACTAGCGGGATGTACAATGAGCAGTTCTTC
cdr3_aa: CASSPRTSGMYNEQFF
v_call: TRBV18
j_call: TRBJ2-1
clone_size: NA
d_call: TRBD2

cdr3_nt: TGTGCCAGCAGCTCCCGGGACAGTAGCACAGATACGCAGTATTTT
cdr3_aa: CASSSRDSSTDTQYF
v_call: TRBV11-3
j_call: TRBJ2-3
clone_size: NA
d_call: TRBD1

cdr3_nt: TGTGCCAGCAGCTTGACAGGGGGCTGGAATGAGCAGTTCTTC
cdr3_aa: CASSLTGGWNEQFF
v_call: TRBV7-2
j_call: TRBJ2-1
clone_size: NA
d_call: TRBD1

cdr3_nt: TGCGCCAGCAGCCAAGAAACCCGGGGTACGCAGTATTTT
cdr3_aa: CASSQETRGTQYF
v_call: TRBV4-3
j_call: TRBJ2-3
clone_size: NA
d_call: NA

cdr3_nt: TGTGTCCTAAACTTACTTCGAGCTTTCTTT
cdr3_aa: CVLNLLRAFF
v_call: TRBV6-7
j_call: TRBJ1-1
clone_size: NA
d_call: NA